This TCR beta chain was found in a study of T cell responses to AZD1222 COVID-19 vaccine. Sequenced by immunoSEQ multiplex PCR; TCRdb stores in-frame clones only, minus some. The sample has 150,000 to 200,000 clones, around nine tenths seen once; the top ten hold 3.6%. Turning to this clone: Its antigen is still unknown.

The study, taken as a whole, reports: The study reported that nearly half of spike-specific TCRs target unmutated variant regions. Sampling captured repertoires only after the peak T cell response.

Trimming at V came to 7 bases and at J to 1 base, leaving 3 bases not matched to a gene. The CDR3 length is 14 residues. Looked up from germline, CDR1 is LNHDA and CDR2 is SQIVND (reference sequence). The sequencing here drew on peripheral blood, taken 28 days after the second dose of the MenACWY control vaccine. The chain has TRBV19 and TRBJ1-5; 8 bases are a match to TRBD1. The TCR was taken from an adult who received the MenACWY meningococcal vaccine as a control. Written as DNA, the CDR3 is TGTGCCAGTACCCGACAGGGGAGCAATCAGCCCCAGCATTTT. Protein sequence: CASTRQGSNQPQHF.